This T cell receptor (beta chain) was obtained from a study of blood T cell repertoires in COVID-19. Study context: There were acute and convalescent COVID-19 samples, and they came from the United States, Italy and Spain.

The J segment lost 6 bases and the V segment lost 3 bases, leaving 5 bases of the junction unmatched. From germline, CDR1 is SGHNT and CDR2 YYREEE (reference sequence). The CDR3 length is 15 residues. Only in-frame clones appear in the TCRdb table, and some are missing; sequencing was by immunoSEQ multiplex PCR. The sample includes more than 110,000 clones, approximately 86% of them seen just once. Specimen: peripheral blood. The receptor comes from a human donor in a cohort sampled during active COVID-19. The chain combines TRBV5-4 with TRBJ2-1; 11 nucleotides line up with TRBD1. Written as DNA, the CDR3 is TGTGCCAGCAGCTGGGACAGGGGGGGCCCCAATGAGCAGTTCTTC. Its protein product is CASSWDRGGPNEQFF.